This TCR beta chain came from a study of post-analysis software for immune sequencing data. This CDR3 contains 12 residues. The V gene's germline CDR1 is MNHEY and CDR2 SMNVEV (reference sequence). V was clipped by 6 bases and J by 5 bases, with 11 bases between them. Remarks on this clonotype: Antigen specificity is unknown.

Unique molecular identifiers were carried by the TCR beta cDNA libraries. From roughly 1 to 10 million T cells, roughly 530,000 cDNA molecules were obtained. Each CDR3 protein is one row after TCRdb ran MiXCR on the PCR reads. The table records about 680,000 distinct CDR3 sequences, approximately 59% of them present only once. Whole-study results and caveats: Controls' normalized Chao1 diversity significantly exceeded that of multiple sclerosis patients. TRBV5-6, TRBV5-1 and TRBV20-1 were among a few TRBV segments more frequent in patients than controls. With F measure, samples from one preparation batch clustered together strongly.

This TCR was recovered from a girl aged 2-15 years with multiple sclerosis. Sequences were obtained from blood. This rearrangement joins TRBV27 to TRBJ2-7, with D tentatively TRBD1 (5 bases). The CDR3 is CASRARAHEQYF. The CDR3 bases are TGTGCCAGCAGGGCCAGGGCCCACGAGCAGTACTTC.